This T cell receptor beta chain was found in a study of radiation and T cells in renal cell carcinoma. Only in-frame clones appear in the TCRdb table, and some are missing; sequencing was by immunoSEQ multiplex PCR. This table holds some 100,000 clones, roughly four fifths found once. Germline-derived CDR1 and CDR2 are MNHNS and SASEGT. V lost 1 base to trimming and J lost 0 bases, with 5 bases between them. CDR3 length: 14 residues. Stated time point: baseline pretreatment blood. The treatment was: 15 Gy SBRT to primary tumor, nephrectomy 4 weeks later. Sequencing used blood, obtained from a patient whose treatment included radiotherapy and nephrectomy. This clonotype was obtained from a man between 60 and 70 years old with renal cell carcinoma. This chain joins TRBV6-1 and TRBJ2-3; maybe TRBD2 (5 bases). The CDR3 DNA reads TGTGCCAGCAGTGAAGGGACTAGCACAGATACGCAGTATTTT. Its translation is CASSEGTSTDTQYF.